This T cell receptor beta chain appears in the sequencing data of a study of T cells expressing NK-cell markers. cDNA encoding TCR beta was synthesized via 5'RACE template switching incorporating UMIs. TCRdb re-called the 5' RACE reads and catalogs CDR3 proteins one per entry, DNA excluded. The sample is made up of about 460,000 distinct CDR3 sequences, and the top ten hold under 1.5% of it. CDR1 and CDR2 (germline): SEHNR, FQNEAQ (reference sequence). The length of the CDR3 is 13 residues. Sequencing was performed on blood T cells: a sorted CD56 or NKG2C T cell subset, CD4+ or CD8+ T cells, or bulk PBMC T cells (not recorded which). V and J are TRBV7-9 and TRBJ1-1; TCRdb designates TRBD1, a call that cannot be tested without DNA. This TCR was sampled from a woman between 45 and 65 years old in good health. The CDR3 region is CASSRDRGTEAFF.